The present entry profiles one T cell receptor beta chain with its context. The authors reverse transcribed 0.5 to 1 ug RNA with random hexamers. Amplification of the TCR beta CDR3 was carried out by immunoSEQ multiplex PCR, which spanned a total of 54 Vbeta and 13 Jbeta segments. MiXCR, run by TCRdb on the immunoSEQ multiplex PCR reads, gives a single entry per CDR3 protein. The table includes about 210,000 distinct CDR3 sequences, 95% detected once. This record comes from a study of CD8 T cells in Susac syndrome. CD8+ and CD4+ T cells from blood underwent TCR beta sequencing. While CD8+ and CD4+ T cells were isolated negatively, TEMRA cells were enriched by FACS. V was clipped by 1 base and J by 8 bases, with 11 bases between them. CDR1 SGHDN and CDR2 FVKESK come from the germline V gene. The CDR3 extends over 13 amino acids.

The sample comprised CD4+ T cells from PBMCs. The clonotype originates from a human donor with multiple sclerosis. The chain carries TRBV14 and TRBJ1-2; D is unclear. The DNA for the CDR3 is TGTGCCAGCAGCCAAGTTATAGGCTCCGGCTACACCTTC. It yields the protein CASSQVIGSGYTF.